This TCR beta chain came from a study of blood T cell repertoires in COVID-19 (dated by TCRdb to the early 2020s). Background for the entire study: Collaborator samples came from the United States, Italy and Spain and covered acute and convalescent phases of COVID-19. The sample metadata nearly always contained a de-identified subject ID, COVID-19 status, age in years and sex. Subjects who had been exposed to COVID-19, were actively infected with it, or had recovered from it provided the deeply sampled blood TCRbeta repertoires that made up the dataset. A freely available public database, intended as a resource for researchers studying the immune response to SARS-CoV-2, is where the repertoires were released. The samples were drawn from two sources: the first 160 participants of the ongoing ImmuneRACE study, and 1,000 to 1,500 subjects contributed by 6 global collaborators. HLA class I and class II types, where available, came from metadata supplied by the sample provider rather than from assay-based typing. The material from the prospective study consisted of cDNA or gDNA derived from T cells, B-cell-depleted T cells, or PBMCs. The research as a whole found: The quantity of clinical and demographic metadata differed by source and by participant and was supplied without curation.

Collaborating institutions collected whole blood in K2EDTA tubes following their own protocols. For TCRbeta analysis, collaborators shipped samples as frozen whole blood, isolated PBMCs, or DNA extracted from either of those sample types. TCRbeta CDR3 regions were amplified from genomic DNA using the immunoSEQ Assay, a bias-controlled multiplex PCR. In the paper's pipeline: Nucleated cell counts per sample were estimated from amplification of reference gene primers within the assay. To quantify the absolute abundance of each unique TCRbeta CDR3 rearrangement, sequence reads were collapsed and filtered. For each sample, productive Simpson clonality was calculated as the square root of Simpson's diversity index across productive rearrangements. Entries here come from immuneACCESS through TCRdb and include only in-frame sequences with V and J called. Some clones fail to appear in such tables; in the studies checked, an unresolved V gene covers under half of the shortfall, and the cause of the remainder is unknown. V and J calls and clone size follow that table, whereas D and trimming were derived from the DNA. Within this sample are about 160,000 clones, with less than 90% of them counted one time only. The ten largest clonotypes hold 13% to 15% of the sample.

Taken from the germline V gene (reference sequence), the CDR1 and CDR2 loops are DFQATT and SNEGSKA. V is reduced by 4 bases and J by 2 bases, leaving a spacing of 5 bases between them. From the cysteine through the phenylalanine, the CDR3 covers 11 amino acids. The kept DNA is CDR3 alone, 33 bases in frame from the first base. Comments on this clone: Its cognate antigen has yet to be identified. No per-base quality is available; no much larger clone lies one base away. The sample has other DNA sequences that encode this CDR3 too.

The specimen sequenced was peripheral blood. The sequence came from a young man with active or convalescent COVID-19. The chain is made from TRBV20-1 and TRBJ2-5, with the D gene call left open. The CDR3 reads as follows: CSATGQETQYF. The DNA is as follows: TGCAGTGCTACGGGTCAAGAGACCCAGTACTTC.